This TCR beta chain was recovered during a study of T cell repertoires in cytomegalovirus infection. Study overall: Both CMV infection and a matching HLA type were indicated by public TCR beta signatures.

MiXCR was run by TCRdb on the reads, yielding one entry per CDR3 protein. Seen here are 600,000 to 800,000 distinct CDR3 sequences, more than 20% observed once, and the top ten hold around 8%. Germline assignment: CDR1 SNHLY and CDR2 FYNNEI. This CDR3 spans 20 amino acids. With V trimmed by 2 bases and J by 7 bases, 14 bases remained unmatched. Input material: CD8+ T cells from PBMCs. The receptor's source is a human donor in good health (CMV status not recorded). Some clones in this sample may be carry-over from other donors' samples. The genes are TRBV2 and TRBJ2-4; 16 bases match TRBD2. In DNA form, the CDR3 reads TGTGCCAGCAGTGAACTACCGACCGGGACTAGCGGGGGGGCCGGGAACATTCAGTACTTC. Translation: CASSELPTGTSGGAGNIQYF.